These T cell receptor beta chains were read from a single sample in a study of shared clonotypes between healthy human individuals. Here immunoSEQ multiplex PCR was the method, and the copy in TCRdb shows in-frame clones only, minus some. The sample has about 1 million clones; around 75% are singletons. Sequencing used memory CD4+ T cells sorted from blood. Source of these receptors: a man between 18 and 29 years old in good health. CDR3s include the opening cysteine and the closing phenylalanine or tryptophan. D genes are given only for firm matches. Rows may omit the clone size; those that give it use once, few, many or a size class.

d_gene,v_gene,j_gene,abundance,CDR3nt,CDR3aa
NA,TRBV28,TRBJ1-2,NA,TGTGCCAGCAGTGGGACCGGGCTTTCTCATGGCTACACCTTC,CASSGTGLSHGYTF
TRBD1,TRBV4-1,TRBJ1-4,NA,TGCGCCAGCAGTCCCCTCGGACAGGGGGTACATGAAAAACTGTTTTTT,CASSPLGQGVHEKLFF
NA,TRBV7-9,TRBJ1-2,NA,TGTGCCAGCAGCTTAGAACTTAGGGATGGCTACACCTTC,CASSLELRDGYTF
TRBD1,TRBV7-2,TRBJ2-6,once,TGTGCCAGCAGCTTAGAGGGGACAGCCCTCTCTGGGGCCAACGTCCTGACTTTC,CASSLEGTALSGANVLTF
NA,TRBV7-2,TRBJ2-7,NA,TGTGCCAGCAGCCTCACCGCGTCAGGGTACGAGCAGTACTTC,CASSLTASGYEQYF
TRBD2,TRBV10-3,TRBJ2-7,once,TGTGCCATCAGACCTAGCGGGTACAATAGCTCCTACGAGCAGTACTTC,CAIRPSGYNSSYEQYF
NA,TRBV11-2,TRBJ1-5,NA,TGTGCCAGCAGCCGCGAGGACAATCAGCCCCAGCATTTT,CASSREDNQPQHF
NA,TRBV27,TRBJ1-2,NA,TGTGCCAGCAGTTACCAGGGGTTCTATGGCTACACCTTC,CASSYQGFYGYTF
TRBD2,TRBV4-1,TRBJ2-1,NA,TGCGCCAGCAGCCCTAGGTTCGCGGGAGGGCCCTCGGGTGAGCAGTTCTTC,CASSPRFAGGPSGEQFF
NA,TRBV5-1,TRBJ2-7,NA,TGCGCCAGCAGCTTGGTTCGGGGGCCCTACGAGCAGTACTTC,CASSLVRGPYEQYF
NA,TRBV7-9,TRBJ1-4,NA,TGTGCCAGCAGTCCCAGCGGTAGGGACGGTGAAAAACTGTTTTTT,CASSPSGRDGEKLFF
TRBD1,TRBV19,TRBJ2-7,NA,TGTGCCAGTAGTTTTGGACAGGGGCCCTCCTACGAGCAGTACTTC,CASSFGQGPSYEQYF
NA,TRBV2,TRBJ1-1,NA,TGTGCCAGCAAAACCAGAAGTGAAGCTTTCTTT,CASKTRSEAFF
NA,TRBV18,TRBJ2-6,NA,TGTGCCAGCTCACCAACGACTGGGGCCAACGTCCTGACTTTC,CASSPTTGANVLTF
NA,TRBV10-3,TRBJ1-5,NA,TGTGCCATCAGTGAGACGCCAGGGGCCTCACAAGGGAGCAATCAGCCCCAGCATTTT,CAISETPGASQGSNQPQHF
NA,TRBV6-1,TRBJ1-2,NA,TGTGCCAGCAGTGAACCAAAGGGCGCTAACTATGGCTACACCTTC,CASSEPKGANYGYTF
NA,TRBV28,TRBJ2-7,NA,TGTGCCAGCAGTACGCCTCAGGGCCCCCGCTCCTACGAGCAGTACTTC,CASSTPQGPRSYEQYF
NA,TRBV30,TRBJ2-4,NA,TGTGCCTGGGGAGACAGGGGAGGGAACATTCAGTACTTC,CAWGDRGGNIQYF
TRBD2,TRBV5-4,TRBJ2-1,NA,TGTGCCAGCAGCGAAGGACTAGCGGGGGCCTACAATGAGCAGTTCTTC,CASSEGLAGAYNEQFF
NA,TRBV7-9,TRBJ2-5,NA,TGTGCCAGCAGCTTAGAGGCCGGCCGTACCCAGTACTTC,CASSLEAGRTQYF
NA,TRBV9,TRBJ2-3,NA,TGTGCCAGCAGCGTACTTTGGGGGCTAACCACAGATACGCAGTATTTT,CASSVLWGLTTDTQYF
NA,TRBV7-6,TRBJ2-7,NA,TGTGCCAGCAGCCCCGACAAGTCCTACGAGCAGTACTTC,CASSPDKSYEQYF